The TCR beta chain under discussion was sequenced for a study of blood T cell repertoires in COVID-19. Study in general: Collection of acute and convalescent COVID-19 samples took place in the United States, Italy and Spain. T cells, B-cell-depleted T cells, or PBMCs supplied cDNA or gDNA.

Clinical histories supplied by participants themselves formed the basis of cohort assignment. V shed 0 bases and J shed 3 bases, with 9 bases lying between them. This CDR3 has 14 residues. Per germline, CDR1 LGHDT and CDR2 YNNKEL (reference sequence). In the original processing: Estimation of nucleated cell counts relied on the amplification of reference gene primers. Method: immunoSEQ multiplex PCR; TCRdb's copy keeps in-frame clones and lacks some. V, J and clone size derive from that table, while D and trimming were established from the DNA sequence. Of 200,000 to 250,000 clones in the sample, 80% are singletons; the top ten hold 4.3%.

The sequence derives from a man aged 30-40 years with acute COVID-19. J is TRBJ2-7 and V is TRBV3-1 (or the pseudogene TRBV3-2); D is uncertain. Sequencing used PBMCs or T cells enriched from blood (not recorded which). CDR3 protein: CASSQDHSRYEQYF. The CDR3 region has the DNA TGTGCCAGCAGCCAAGATCACTCTCGCTACGAGCAGTACTTC.